Listed here is a single T cell receptor (beta chain). TCRdb's copy holds only in-frame clones and misses some; the assay was immunoSEQ multiplex PCR. The data hold 83,000 or so clones, with roughly 86% observed a single time. The CDR3 contains 14 residues. The germline V and J ends were trimmed by 2 bases and 8 bases, with 10 bases remaining between them. Germline assignment: CDR1 SNHLY and CDR2 FYNNEI. This sample stems from a study of blood T cell repertoires in COVID-19. Study context: Donors in the United States, Italy and Spain gave samples during acute or convalescent COVID-19.

The clonotype was recovered from a man at least 80 years old with active or convalescent COVID-19. V is TRBV2 and J is TRBJ1-6, with D perhaps TRBD1 (5 bases). The sample consisted of peripheral blood. In nucleotides, the CDR3 is TGTGCCAGCAGTGAACAGGGTTGGGATTCACCCCTCCACTTT. Its protein is CASSEQGWDSPLHF.